A single sample gave rise to the 10 T cell receptor beta chains below, sequenced in a study of Graves' ophthalmopathy and Graves' hyperthyroidism. RNA transcripts served as template for amplifying TCR beta CDR3 sequences. First-round RT-PCR with HTBI primers preceded a second-round multiplex PCR. TCRdb re-called the multiplex PCR reads with MiXCR, one entry per CDR3 protein. The repertoire consists of 360,000 or so distinct CDR3 sequences, with approximately 16% occurring once and the leading ten covering approximately 1.4%. The sequenced material came from peripheral blood. These receptors were collected from a woman aged 18-29 years with Graves' ophthalmopathy.

This clonotype occurred many times. This chain links TRBV7-9 with TRBJ2-7; 8 bases are shared with TRBD2. Germline V lookup: CDR1 SEHNR, CDR2 FQNEAQ (reference sequence). Trimming took 0 bases from V and 0 from J; bases not matched to a gene: 1. The CDR3 extends over 15 amino acids. The CDR3 DNA follows: TGTGCCAGCAGCTTAGCCGGGGGGGGCTCCTACGAGCAGTACTTC. The encoded protein is CASSLAGGGSYEQYF.

This clonotype was seen ten or more times. This chain connects TRBV3-1 to TRBJ1-1; D remains unclear. V was shortened by 4 bases and J by 5 bases, with 14 bases between the two germline ends. The CDR3 consists of 14 residues. CDR1 is LGHDT, CDR2 YNNKEL, per germline (reference sequence). CDR3 in DNA: TGTGCCAGCAGCCCTTCGGGCAGTGGGACTGAAGCTTTCTTT. It codes for CASSPSGSGTEAFF.

This clonotype was seen once. V usage is TRBV24-1 and J usage is TRBJ2-2; the D gene is possibly TRBD2 (6 bases). The germline V gene encodes CDR1 KGHDR and CDR2 SFDVKD. This CDR3 is 15 amino acids long. Trimming stripped 6 bases from V and 1 base from J, with 11 bases between. The CDR3 region is CATSFGTGNTGELFF. CDR3 DNA sequence: TGTGCCACCAGTTTCGGGACTGGGAACACCGGGGAGCTGTTTTTT.

This clonotype was seen many times. The chain is built from TRBV12-3 or TRBV12-4 and TRBJ2-7, with no clear D. V gave up 2 bases and J gave up 0 bases, with 11 bases separating them. This CDR3 comprises 15 residues. The CDR3 DNA reads TGTGCCAGCAGTTTAAACCGACTCCGCTCCTACGAGCAGTACTTC. It specifies CASSLNRLRSYEQYF.

This clonotype was counted at least ten times. The V and J genes are TRBV6-1 and TRBJ2-4, with 9 bases identical to TRBD2. CDR3 length: 14 residues. CDR1 and CDR2 (germline): MNHNS, SASEGT. Germline trimming cut 6 bases from V and 4 bases from J; bases unmatched to any gene: 4. CDR3 residues: CASSGAGGKNIQYF. DNA for the CDR3: TGTGCCAGCAGCGGAGCGGGAGGTAAAAACATTCAGTACTTC.

At least ten counts were recorded for this clonotype. This chain links TRBV6-2 or TRBV6-3 with TRBJ2-7; 9 nucleotides match TRBD1. The germline CDR1 and CDR2 sequences are MNHEY and SVGEGT. The V and J ends lost 0 bases and 6 bases, in that order; junction bases with no gene match: 9. This CDR3 has 16 residues. This CDR3 is CASSYSLGTGMGEQYF. The CDR3 nucleotides read TGTGCCAGCAGTTACTCGCTCGGGACAGGGATGGGCGAGCAGTACTTC.

This clonotype was counted at least ten times. This chain connects TRBV6-5 to TRBJ2-6; 7 bases map to TRBD1. CDR3 length: 17 residues. Germline assignment: CDR1 MNHEY and CDR2 SVGAGI. V dropped 4 bases and J dropped 0; count of bases not matched to a gene: 6. The DNA for the CDR3 is TGTGCCAGCAGTTTTCGGACAGGTAGCTCTGGGGCCAACGTCCTGACTTTC. Amino acid sequence: CASSFRTGSSGANVLTF.

This clonotype was seen a handful of times. The chain is built from TRBV11-2 and TRBJ1-1; D remains unclear. The germline gives CDR1 SGHAT, CDR2 FQNNGV. The length of the CDR3 is 15 residues. Trimming took off 0 bases at V and 1 base at J, with 9 bases between the two ends. CDR3 sequence: CASSLEAPPNTEAFF. In DNA, the CDR3 is TGTGCCAGCAGCTTAGAAGCACCTCCGAACACTGAAGCTTTCTTT.

This clonotype was counted ten times or more. Here the CDR3 reads CASSPYVGGEQYF. In DNA, the CDR3 is TGTGCCAGCAGTCCGTATGTCGGAGGCGAGCAGTACTTC. This chain joins TRBV27 and TRBJ2-7, with TRBD2 as a possible D gene (5 bases). CDR3 length: 13 amino acids. Per germline, CDR1 MNHEY and CDR2 SMNVEV (reference sequence). V lost 5 bases, J lost 6 bases, and 14 bases lay in between.

In this sample, this clonotype turned up many times. This sequence joins TRBV5-8 and TRBJ2-7, with D perhaps being TRBD1 or TRBD2 (6 bases each). This CDR3 has 14 amino acids. V was shortened by 3 bases and J by 6 bases, with 16 bases between the two germline ends. Germline CDR1 is SGHTS and CDR2 is YDEGEE. CDR3 residues: CASSWGAAPVEQYF. CDR3 coding DNA: TGTGCCAGCAGCTGGGGGGCGGCGCCGGTCGAGCAGTACTTC. Looking up the rest from reference TRBV5-8 and TRBJ2-7 gives the full variable domain: EAGVTQSPTHLIKTRGQQATLRCSPISGHTSVYWYQQALGLGLQFLLWYDEGEERNRGNFPPRFSGRQFPNYSSELNVNALELEDSALYLCASSWGAAPVEQYFGPGTRLTVT.